What follows are 8 T cell receptor beta chains derived from one specimen sequenced in a study of early T cells in non-severe SARS-CoV-2 infection. MiXCR was run by TCRdb on the 5' RACE reads, yielding one entry per CDR3 protein. Altogether 55,000 to 75,000 distinct CDR3 sequences are present, 10% to 15% being singletons, with the ten largest covering about 3.9%. Sequenced sample: whole blood. The receptors derive from an adult who was a healthcare worker with PCR-confirmed SARS-CoV-2 infection or an uninfected control (not recorded which).

This clonotype occurred a few times. This chain links TRBV29-1 with TRBJ2-5, with D unclear. Germline V gene data show CDR1 as SQVTM and CDR2 as ANQGSEA. The length of the CDR3 is 11 residues. Trimming stripped 6 bases from V and 5 bases from J, with 10 bases between. The CDR3 nucleotides read TGCAGCGTGGAACTATACGAGACCCAGTACTTC. It codes for CSVELYETQYF.

This clonotype was recorded many times. Here the CDR3 DNA reads TGCAGTGCCCTGGGACTAGCGAGCTCCTACAATGAGCAGTTCTTC. This sequence encodes CSALGLASSYNEQFF. This chain connects TRBV20-1 to TRBJ2-1; 10 bases align to TRBD2. CDR1 and CDR2 from the germline V gene are DFQATT and SNEGSKA (reference sequence). V dropped 6 bases and J dropped 0; count of bases not matched to a gene: 5. The CDR3 totals 15 residues.

V gene TRBV2 combines with J gene TRBJ1-2; possibly TRBD1 for D (5 bases). The CDR3 loop spans 14 amino acids. Germline values: CDR1 SNHLY, CDR2 FYNNEI. V was cut by 5 bases and J by 8 bases, with 18 bases left in between. DNA for the CDR3: TGTGCCAGCAGTTACACCGGGCCAAGGGGAGGCTACACCTTC. Translation gives CASSYTGPRGGYTF.

In DNA, the CDR3 is TGTGCCAGTATCCTTGGGGGACGGAGCACTGAAGCTTTCTTT. This translates into CASILGGRSTEAFF. The chain links TRBV19 to TRBJ1-1, with D tentatively TRBD1 (5 bases). The CDR3 runs 14 residues. Germline V gene data show CDR1 as LNHDA and CDR2 as SQIVND (reference sequence). V was pared by 7 bases and J by 4 bases, with 16 bases between.

CDR3 nucleotide sequence: TGTGCCAGCAGCCCAGACAGGGGGAATGAGCAGTTCTTC. Encoded protein: CASSPDRGNEQFF. This chain uses TRBV11-2 with TRBJ2-1; 9 nucleotides match TRBD1. Trimming removed 5 bases from V and 7 bases from J; junction bases left unmatched: 3. This CDR3 region has 13 residues. Germline assignment: CDR1 SGHAT and CDR2 FQNNGV.

This clonotype turned up a few times. The chain carries TRBV24-1 and TRBJ2-1, with 12 bases that match TRBD2. This CDR3 region has 16 residues. V trimming: 3 bases; J trimming: 8 bases; junction bases outside the gene matches: 7. The V gene's germline CDR1 is KGHDR and CDR2 SFDVKD. As DNA, the CDR3 is TGTGCCACCAGTGATCGGACTAGCGGGATGTTTGATGAGCAGTTCTTC. It encodes CATSDRTSGMFDEQFF.

The CDR3 region is CASSVGSGGSYEQYF. The CDR3 nucleotides are TGTGCCAGCAGCGTGGGAAGCGGGGGTTCCTACGAGCAGTACTTC. The V gene is TRBV9, the J gene TRBJ2-7; 8 bases are shared with TRBD2. Germline V gene data show CDR1 as SGDLS and CDR2 as YYNGEE. This CDR3 region has 15 residues. J lost 1 base, V lost 2 bases, and 5 bases had no gene match.

In its sample, this clonotype was seen many times. The chain combines TRBV5-6 with TRBJ2-7, with 7 nucleotides matching TRBD1. Germline V gene data show CDR1 as SGHDT and CDR2 as YYEEEE. The length of the CDR3 is 13 residues. J lost 3 bases, V lost 2 bases, and 2 bases had no gene match. CDR3 DNA sequence: TGTGCCAGCAGCTTAGGGACAGTCTACGAGCAGTACTTC. Its protein is CASSLGTVYEQYF.